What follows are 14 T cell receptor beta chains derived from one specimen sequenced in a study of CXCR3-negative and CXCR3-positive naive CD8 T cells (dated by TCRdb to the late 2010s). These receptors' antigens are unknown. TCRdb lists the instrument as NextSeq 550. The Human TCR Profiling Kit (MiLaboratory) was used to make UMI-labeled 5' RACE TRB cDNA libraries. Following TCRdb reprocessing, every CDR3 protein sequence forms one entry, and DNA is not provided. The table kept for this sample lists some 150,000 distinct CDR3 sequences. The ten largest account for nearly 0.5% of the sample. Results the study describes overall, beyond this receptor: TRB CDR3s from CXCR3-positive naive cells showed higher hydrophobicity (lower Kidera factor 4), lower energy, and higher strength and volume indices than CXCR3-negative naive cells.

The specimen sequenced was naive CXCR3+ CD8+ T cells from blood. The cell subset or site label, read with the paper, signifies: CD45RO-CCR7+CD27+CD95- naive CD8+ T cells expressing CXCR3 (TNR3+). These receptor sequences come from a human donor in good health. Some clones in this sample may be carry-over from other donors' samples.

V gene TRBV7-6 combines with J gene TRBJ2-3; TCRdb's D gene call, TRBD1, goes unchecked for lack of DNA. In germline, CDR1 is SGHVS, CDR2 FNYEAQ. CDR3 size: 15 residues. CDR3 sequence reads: CASSLTGASTDTQYF.

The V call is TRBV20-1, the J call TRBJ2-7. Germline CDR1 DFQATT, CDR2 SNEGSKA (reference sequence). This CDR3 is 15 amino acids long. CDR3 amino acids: CSARDVRYERAEQYF.

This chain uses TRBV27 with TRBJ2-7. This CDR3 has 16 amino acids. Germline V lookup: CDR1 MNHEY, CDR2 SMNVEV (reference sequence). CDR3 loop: CASSLSYLGGVNEQYF.

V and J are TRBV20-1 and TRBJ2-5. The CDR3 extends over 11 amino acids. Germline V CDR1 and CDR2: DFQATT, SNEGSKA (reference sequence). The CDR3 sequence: CSAYPPSTQYF.

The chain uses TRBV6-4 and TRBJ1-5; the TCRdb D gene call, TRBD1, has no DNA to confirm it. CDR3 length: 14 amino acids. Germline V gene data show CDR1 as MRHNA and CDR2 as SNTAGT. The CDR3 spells CASSEKGAFQPQHF.

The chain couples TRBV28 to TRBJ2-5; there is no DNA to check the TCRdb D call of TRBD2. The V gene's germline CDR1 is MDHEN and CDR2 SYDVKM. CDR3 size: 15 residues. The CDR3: CASSLSGSGGETQYF.

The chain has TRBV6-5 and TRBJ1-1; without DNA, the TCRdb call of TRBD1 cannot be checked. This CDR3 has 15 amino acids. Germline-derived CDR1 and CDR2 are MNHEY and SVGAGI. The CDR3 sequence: CASKISDRLNTEAFF.

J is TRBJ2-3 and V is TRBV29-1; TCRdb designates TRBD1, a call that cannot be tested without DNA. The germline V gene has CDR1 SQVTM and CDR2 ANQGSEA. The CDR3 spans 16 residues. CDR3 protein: CSVEVGDPRPADTQYF.

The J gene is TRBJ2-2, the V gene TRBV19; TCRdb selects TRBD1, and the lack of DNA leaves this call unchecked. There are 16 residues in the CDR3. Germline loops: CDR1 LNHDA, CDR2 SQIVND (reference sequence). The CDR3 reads CASSTGQGASTGELFF. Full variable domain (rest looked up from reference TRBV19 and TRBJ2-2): DGGITQSPKYLFRKEGQNVTLSCEQNLNHDAMYWYRQDPGQGLRLIYYSQIVNDFQKGDIAEGYSVSREKKESFPLTVTSAQKNPTAFYLCASSTGQGASTGELFFGEGSRLTVL.

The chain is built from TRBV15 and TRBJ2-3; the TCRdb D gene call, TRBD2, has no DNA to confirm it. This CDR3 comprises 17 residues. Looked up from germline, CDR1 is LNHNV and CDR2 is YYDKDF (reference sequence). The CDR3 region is CATSRGLAGGPTDTQYF.

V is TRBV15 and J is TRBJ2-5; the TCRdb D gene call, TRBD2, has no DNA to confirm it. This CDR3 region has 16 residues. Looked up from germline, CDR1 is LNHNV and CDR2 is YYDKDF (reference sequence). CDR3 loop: CATCRFRGAYRETQYF.

CDR3 sequence: CAISTWGAEAFF. The J gene is TRBJ1-1, the V gene TRBV10-3; TCRdb reports TRBD1, a call that lacks DNA to check it against. The CDR3 totals 12 residues. Germline V gene data show CDR1 as ENHRY and CDR2 as SYGVKD.

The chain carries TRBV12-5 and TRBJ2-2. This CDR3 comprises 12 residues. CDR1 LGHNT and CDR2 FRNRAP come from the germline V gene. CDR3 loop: CASGLVTGELFF.

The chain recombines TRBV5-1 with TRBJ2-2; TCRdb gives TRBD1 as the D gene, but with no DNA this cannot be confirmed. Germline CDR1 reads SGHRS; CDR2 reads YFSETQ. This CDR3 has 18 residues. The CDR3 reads CASSLAGQGAPSTGELFF.